The source of this T cell receptor (beta chain) is a study of T cell repertoires in cytomegalovirus infection. Study-wide context: Newly reported HLA-C-restricted and thoroughly characterized HLA-B-restricted CMV epitopes were employed. Study-wide points: Carriers of CMV and the relevant HLA type were discriminated by public TCR beta frequency. In two of eight donors, the top clonotype was HLA-C-restricted CMV-specific.

TCRdb fed the reads into MiXCR, producing one record per CDR3 protein. The sample contains around 69,000 distinct CDR3 sequences, more than 25% of which appear only once. This clonotype has a count of ten or more. The antigen remains unidentified. V was trimmed by 8 bases and J by 0 bases, leaving 14 bases between them. The length of the CDR3 is 16 residues. CDR1 and CDR2 (germline): SGHVS, FNYEAQ. Sequences were derived from CD8+ T cells from cultured PBMCs, sampled from culture after CMV antigen stimulation. The source is a human donor in good health (CMV status not recorded). Some clones in this sample may be carry-over from other donors' samples. V gene TRBV7-6 combines with J gene TRBJ2-6, with D perhaps being TRBD1 or TRBD2 (6 bases each). CDR3 bases: TGTGCCAGCCGCGGGGAGGACAGCTCTGGGGCCAACGTCCTGACTTTC. This encodes CASRGEDSSGANVLTF.